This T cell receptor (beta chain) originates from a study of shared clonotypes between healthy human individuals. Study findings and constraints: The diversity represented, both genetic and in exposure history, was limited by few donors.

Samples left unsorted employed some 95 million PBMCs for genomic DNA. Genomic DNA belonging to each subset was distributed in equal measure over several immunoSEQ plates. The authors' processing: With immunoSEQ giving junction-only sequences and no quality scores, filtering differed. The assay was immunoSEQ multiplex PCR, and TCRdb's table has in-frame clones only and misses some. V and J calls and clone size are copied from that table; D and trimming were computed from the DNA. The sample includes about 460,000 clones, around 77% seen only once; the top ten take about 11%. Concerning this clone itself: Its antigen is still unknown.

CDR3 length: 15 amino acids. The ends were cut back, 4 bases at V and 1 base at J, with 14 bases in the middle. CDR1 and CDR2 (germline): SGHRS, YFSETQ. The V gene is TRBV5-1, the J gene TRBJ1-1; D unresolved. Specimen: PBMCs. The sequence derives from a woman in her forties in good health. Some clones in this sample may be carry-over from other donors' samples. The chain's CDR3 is CASSPGGAENTEAFF. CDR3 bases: TGCGCCAGCAGCCCGGGCGGCGCAGAGAACACTGAAGCTTTCTTT.